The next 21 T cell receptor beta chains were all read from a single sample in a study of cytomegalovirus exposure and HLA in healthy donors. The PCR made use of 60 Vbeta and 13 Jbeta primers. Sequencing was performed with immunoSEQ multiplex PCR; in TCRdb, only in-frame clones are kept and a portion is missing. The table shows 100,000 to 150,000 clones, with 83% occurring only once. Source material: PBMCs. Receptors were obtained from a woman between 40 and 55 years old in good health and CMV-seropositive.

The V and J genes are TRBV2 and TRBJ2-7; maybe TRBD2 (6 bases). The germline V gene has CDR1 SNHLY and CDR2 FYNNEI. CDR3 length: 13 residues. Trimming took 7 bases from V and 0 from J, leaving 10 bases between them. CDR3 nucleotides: TGTGCCAGCAAGAGGACTACCTCCTACGAGCAGTACTTC. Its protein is CASKRTTSYEQYF.

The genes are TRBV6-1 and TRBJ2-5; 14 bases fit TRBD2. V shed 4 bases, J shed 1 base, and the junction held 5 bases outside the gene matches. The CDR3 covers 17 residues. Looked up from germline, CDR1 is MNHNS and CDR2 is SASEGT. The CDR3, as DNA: TGTGCCAGCAGTGCTGGGACTAGCGGGAGACTCCAAGAGACCCAGTACTTC. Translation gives CASSAGTSGRLQETQYF.

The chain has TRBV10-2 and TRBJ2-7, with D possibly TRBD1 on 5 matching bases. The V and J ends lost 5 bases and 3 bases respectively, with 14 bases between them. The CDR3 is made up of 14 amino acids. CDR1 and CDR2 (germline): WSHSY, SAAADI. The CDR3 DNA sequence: TGCGCCAGCAGTAGGCAGGGCTACAACTACGAGCAGTACTTC. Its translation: CASSRQGYNYEQYF.

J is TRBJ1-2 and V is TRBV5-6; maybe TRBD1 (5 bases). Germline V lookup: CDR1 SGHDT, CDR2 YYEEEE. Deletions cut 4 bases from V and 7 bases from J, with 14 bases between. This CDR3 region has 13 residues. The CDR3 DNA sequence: TGTGCCAGCAGCCCTAGGAGGGGTGGTGGCTACACCTTC. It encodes CASSPRRGGGYTF.

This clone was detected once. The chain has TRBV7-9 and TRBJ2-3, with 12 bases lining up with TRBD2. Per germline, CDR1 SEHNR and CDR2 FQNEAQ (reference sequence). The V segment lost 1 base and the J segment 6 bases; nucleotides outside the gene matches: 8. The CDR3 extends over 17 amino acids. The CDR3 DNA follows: TGTGCCAGCAGCTTAGTTTCTAGCGGGAGGGCTAAGGATACGCAGTATTTT. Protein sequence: CASSLVSSGRAKDTQYF.

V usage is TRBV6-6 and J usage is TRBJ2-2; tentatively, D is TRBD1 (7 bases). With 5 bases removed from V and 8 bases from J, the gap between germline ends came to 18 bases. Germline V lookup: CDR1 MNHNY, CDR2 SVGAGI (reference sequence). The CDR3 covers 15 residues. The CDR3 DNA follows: TGTGCCAGCAGTCTAGACAGGGTGGGGAGGGGGGAGCTGTTTTTT. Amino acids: CASSLDRVGRGELFF.

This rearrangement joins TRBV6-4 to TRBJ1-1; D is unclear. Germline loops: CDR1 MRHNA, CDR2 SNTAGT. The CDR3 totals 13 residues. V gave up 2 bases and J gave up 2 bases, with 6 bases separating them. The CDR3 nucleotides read TGTGCCAGCAGTGACCGGGATAACACTGAAGCTTTCTTT. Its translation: CASSDRDNTEAFF.

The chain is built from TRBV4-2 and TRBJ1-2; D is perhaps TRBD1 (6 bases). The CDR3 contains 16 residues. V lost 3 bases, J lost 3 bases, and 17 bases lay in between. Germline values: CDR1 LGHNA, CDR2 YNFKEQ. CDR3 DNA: TGTGCCAGCAGCCAGAATAGGGGGAGGGTCGACTATGGCTACACCTTC. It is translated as CASSQNRGRVDYGYTF.

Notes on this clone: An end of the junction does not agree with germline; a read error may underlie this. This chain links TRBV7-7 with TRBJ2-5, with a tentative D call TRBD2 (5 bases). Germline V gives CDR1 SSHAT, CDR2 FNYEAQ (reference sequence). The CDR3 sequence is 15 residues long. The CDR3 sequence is CASSLVGSGQETQYF. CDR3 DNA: TGTGCTAGCAGCTTAGTAGGGTCGGGGCAAGAGACCCAGTACTTC.

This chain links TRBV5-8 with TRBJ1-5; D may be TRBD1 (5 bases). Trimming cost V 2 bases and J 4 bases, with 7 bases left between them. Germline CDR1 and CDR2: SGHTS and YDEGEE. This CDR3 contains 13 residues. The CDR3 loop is CASSFGGNQPQHF. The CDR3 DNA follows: TGTGCCAGCAGCTTCGGGGGAAATCAGCCCCAGCATTTT.

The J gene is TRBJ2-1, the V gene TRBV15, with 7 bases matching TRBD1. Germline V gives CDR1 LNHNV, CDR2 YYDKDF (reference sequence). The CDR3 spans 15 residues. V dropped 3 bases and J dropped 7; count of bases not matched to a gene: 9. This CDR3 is CATSSRSGQPNEQFF. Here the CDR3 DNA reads TGTGCCACCAGCAGTCGGTCGGGACAGCCTAATGAGCAGTTCTTC.

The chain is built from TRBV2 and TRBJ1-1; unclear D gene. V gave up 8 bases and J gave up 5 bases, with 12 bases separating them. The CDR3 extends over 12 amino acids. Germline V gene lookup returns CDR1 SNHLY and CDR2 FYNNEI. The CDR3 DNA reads TGTGCCAGCCCCCGACCGGGGACTGAAGCTTTCTTT. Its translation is CASPRPGTEAFF.

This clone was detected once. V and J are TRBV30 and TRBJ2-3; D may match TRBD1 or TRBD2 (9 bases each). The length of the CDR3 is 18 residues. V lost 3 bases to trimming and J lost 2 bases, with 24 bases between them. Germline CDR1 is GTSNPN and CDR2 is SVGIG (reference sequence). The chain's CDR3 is CAWRGTGLLAGHTDTQYF. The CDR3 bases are TGTGCCTGGAGGGGGACAGGGCTTCTAGCGGGACACACAGATACGCAGTATTTT. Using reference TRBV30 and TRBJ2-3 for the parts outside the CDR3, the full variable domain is SQTIHQWPATLVQPVGSPLSLECTVEGTSNPNLYWYRQAAGRGLQLLFYSVGIGQISSEVPQNLSASRPQDRQFILSSKKLLLSDSGFYLCAWRGTGLLAGHTDTQYFGPGTRLTVL.

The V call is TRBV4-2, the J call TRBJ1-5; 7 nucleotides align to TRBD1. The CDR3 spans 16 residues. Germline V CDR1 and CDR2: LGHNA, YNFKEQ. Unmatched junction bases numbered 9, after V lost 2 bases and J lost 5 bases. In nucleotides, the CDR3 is TGTGCCAGCAGCCAAACAAGAGGGGGCTACGATCAGCCCCAGCATTTT. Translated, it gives CASSQTRGGYDQPQHF.

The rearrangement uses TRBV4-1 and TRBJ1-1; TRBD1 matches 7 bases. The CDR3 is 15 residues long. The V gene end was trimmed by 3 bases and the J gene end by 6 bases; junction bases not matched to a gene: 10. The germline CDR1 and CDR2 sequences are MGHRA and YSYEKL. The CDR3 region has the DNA TGCGCCAGCAGCCAGAGCCCAGGGGGTGTGGCTGAAGCTTTCTTT. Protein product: CASSQSPGGVAEAFF.

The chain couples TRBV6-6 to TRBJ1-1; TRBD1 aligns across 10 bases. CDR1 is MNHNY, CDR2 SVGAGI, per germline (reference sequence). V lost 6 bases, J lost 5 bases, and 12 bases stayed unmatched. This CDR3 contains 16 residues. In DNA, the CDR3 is TGTGCCAGCAGACCCGGGACAGGGGTCGGGAGGACTGAAGCTTTCTTT. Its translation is CASRPGTGVGRTEAFF.

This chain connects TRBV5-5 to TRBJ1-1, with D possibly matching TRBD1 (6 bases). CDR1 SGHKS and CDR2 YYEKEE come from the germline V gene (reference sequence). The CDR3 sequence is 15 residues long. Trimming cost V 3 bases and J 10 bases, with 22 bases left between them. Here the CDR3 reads CASSSIGTTRGLAFF. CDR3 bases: TGTGCCAGCAGCTCAATCGGGACAACGCGGGGGTTAGCTTTCTTT. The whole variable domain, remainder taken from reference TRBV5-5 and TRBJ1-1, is DAGVTQSPTHLIKTRGQQVTLRCSPISGHKSVSWYQQVLGQGPQFIFQYYEKEERGRGNFPDRFSARQFPNYSSELNVNALLLGDSALYLCASSSIGTTRGLAFFGQGTRLTVV.

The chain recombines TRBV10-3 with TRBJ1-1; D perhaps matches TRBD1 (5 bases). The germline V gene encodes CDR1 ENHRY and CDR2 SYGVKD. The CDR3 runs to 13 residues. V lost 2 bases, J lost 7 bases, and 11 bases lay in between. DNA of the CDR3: TGTGCCATCAGTGAGGGGGGGTATGATGAAGCTTTCTTT. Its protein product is CAISEGGYDEAFF.

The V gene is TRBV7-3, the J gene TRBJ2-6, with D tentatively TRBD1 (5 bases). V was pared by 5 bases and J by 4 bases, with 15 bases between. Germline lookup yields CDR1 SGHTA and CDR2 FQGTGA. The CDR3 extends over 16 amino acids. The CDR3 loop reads CASSAQGGFGANVLTF. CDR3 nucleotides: TGTGCCAGCAGCGCGCAGGGTGGTTTCGGGGCCAACGTCCTGACTTTC.

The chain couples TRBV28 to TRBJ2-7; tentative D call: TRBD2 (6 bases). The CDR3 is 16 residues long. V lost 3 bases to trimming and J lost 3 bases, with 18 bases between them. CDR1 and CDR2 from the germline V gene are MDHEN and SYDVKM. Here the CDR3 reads CASSFDLARRVYEQYF. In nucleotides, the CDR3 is TGTGCCAGCAGTTTTGATTTGGCACGGAGGGTCTACGAGCAGTACTTC. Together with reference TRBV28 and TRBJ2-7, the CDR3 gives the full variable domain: DVKVTQSSRYLVKRTGEKVFLECVQDMDHENMFWYRQDPGLGLRLIYFSYDVKMKEKGDIPEGYSVSREKKERFSLILESASTNQTSMYLCASSFDLARRVYEQYFGPGTRLTVT.

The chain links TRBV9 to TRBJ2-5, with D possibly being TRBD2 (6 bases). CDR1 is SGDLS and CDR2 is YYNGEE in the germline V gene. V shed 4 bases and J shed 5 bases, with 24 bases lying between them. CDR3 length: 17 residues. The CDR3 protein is CASSPTGYRELRETQYF. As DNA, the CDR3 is TGTGCCAGCAGCCCCACGGGTTATCGGGAGTTGAGGGAGACCCAGTACTTC.